This TCR beta chain was identified during a study of blood T cell repertoires in COVID-19. Study-wide background: Samples taken during acute and convalescent COVID-19 were collected in the United States, Italy and Spain. T cells, B-cell-depleted T cells, or PBMCs supplied cDNA or gDNA.

Repertoires were generated with immunoSEQ multiplex PCR, while TCRdb's copy carries only in-frame clones and drops some. The sample records 150,000 to 200,000 clones, 60% to 80% being singletons. This CDR3 spans 16 amino acids. With V trimmed by 1 base and J by 6 bases, 5 bases remained unmatched. Germline V gene lookup returns CDR1 LGHDT and CDR2 YNNKEL (reference sequence). Symptom resolution, clearance, or two negative PCRs marked donors in Cohort 3 as recovered. This chain uses TRBV3-1 (or the pseudogene TRBV3-2) with TRBJ1-5; 11 bases line up with TRBD1. Sequencing was done on a sample of PBMCs or T cells enriched from blood (not recorded which). The TCR comes from a woman aged 50 to 60 who had recovered from COVID-19. CDR3 DNA: TGTGCCAGCAGCCAAGCCGGGACAGGGGGAGGTCAGCCCCAGCATTTT. As protein: CASSQAGTGGGQPQHF.